The next 8 T cell receptor beta chains were all read from a single sample in a study of blood T cell repertoires in COVID-19. Measured with immunoSEQ multiplex PCR; TCRdb has only the in-frame clones, and not every one. Here the sample spans about 220,000 clones, approximately 77% being singletons. The sequenced sample consisted of peripheral blood. The receptors here all came from an elderly woman with acute or convalescent COVID-19.

The chain uses TRBV9 and TRBJ1-1, with TRBD1 matching 8 bases. Germline V CDR1 and CDR2: SGDLS, YYNGEE. CDR3 length: 16 residues. With V trimmed by 4 bases and J by 1 base, 9 bases remained unmatched. CDR3 amino acids: CASSIRTGLENTEAFF. The CDR3, as DNA: TGTGCCAGCAGCATTAGGACAGGGTTAGAGAACACTGAAGCTTTCTTT.

Remarks on this clone: This may stem from a read error, because a much larger clone lies one nucleotide away. Other DNA variants within this sample encode the same CDR3. The chain carries TRBV18 and TRBJ2-7, with 8 nucleotides matching TRBD2. CDR1 and CDR2 (germline): KGHSH, LQKENI. The CDR3 spans 17 residues. CDR3 sequence (DNA): TGCGCCAGCTCACCGAAGACTAGCGCGGGGAGACCCTACGAGCAGTACTTC. It is translated as CASSPKTSAGRPYEQYF. Complete variable domain (other parts from reference TRBV18 and TRBJ2-7): NAGVMQNPRHLVRRRGQEARLRCSPMKGHSHVYWYRQLPEEGLKFMVYLQKENIIDESGMPKERFSAEFPKEGPSILRIQQVVRGDSAAYFCASSPKTSAGRPYEQYFGPGTRLTVT.

The chain employs TRBV6-5 and TRBJ1-1; 8 nucleotides match TRBD1. Germline values: CDR1 MNHEY, CDR2 SVGAGI. V gave up 6 bases and J gave up 3 bases; unmatched junction bases: 3. The CDR3 totals 13 residues. As DNA, the CDR3 is TGTGCCAGCAGCCTCAGGGGGCACACTGAAGCTTTCTTT. This gives the protein CASSLRGHTEAFF.

V usage is TRBV11-2 and J usage is TRBJ1-1, with D unclear. Germline V CDR1 and CDR2: SGHAT, FQNNGV. The CDR3 is 13 residues long. The V and J ends lost 1 base and 4 bases respectively, with 7 bases between them. This chain's CDR3 is CASSLARSTEAFF. The CDR3 DNA reads as TGTGCCAGCAGCTTAGCTAGGTCCACTGAAGCTTTCTTT.

This clone appeared once. The chain links TRBV6-5 to TRBJ2-3, with 12 nucleotides matching TRBD2. The V segment lost 7 bases and the J segment 1 base; nucleotides outside the gene matches: 3. Germline CDR1 and CDR2: MNHEY and SVGAGI. The CDR3 length is 15 residues. CDR3 nucleotides: TGTGCCAGCATTCGGACTAGCGGGGGCACAGATACGCAGTATTTT. Its translation is CASIRTSGGTDTQYF.

This rearrangement joins TRBV5-1 to TRBJ1-1; 11 bases match TRBD1. With V trimmed by 5 bases and J by 11 bases, 11 bases remained unmatched. Germline lookup yields CDR1 SGHRS and CDR2 YFSETQ. The CDR3 is 14 residues long. This CDR3 is CASRLDRGQGTAFF. For the CDR3, the DNA is TGCGCCAGCAGACTGGACAGGGGGCAGGGGACGGCTTTCTTT.

This chain connects TRBV18 to TRBJ2-3; tentatively, D is TRBD1 (5 bases). This CDR3 spans 14 amino acids. Germline lookup yields CDR1 KGHSH and CDR2 LQKENI. Trimming took 2 bases from V and 0 from J, leaving 6 bases between them. The CDR3 DNA is TGTGCCAGCTCACCAGGGGCGAGCACAGATACGCAGTATTTT. Translation: CASSPGASTDTQYF.

This sequence joins TRBV5-1 and TRBJ1-6; tentative D call: TRBD1 (6 bases). The CDR3 is made up of 16 amino acids. V lost 2 bases, J lost 7 bases, and 16 bases lay in between. Germline V CDR1 and CDR2: SGHRS, YFSETQ. CDR3 protein: CASSFRTESQNSPLHF. For the CDR3, the DNA is TGCGCCAGCAGCTTTCGGACAGAGAGTCAAAATTCACCCCTCCACTTT.